The 28 T cell receptor beta chains in this list originate from one sample, sequenced in a study of T cells in Graves' hyperthyroidism and ophthalmopathy. It was RNA transcripts that yielded the amplified TCR beta CDR3 regions. HTBI primers were the set used in a first-round RT-PCR of the TCR CDR3. TCRdb redid the calling of the multiplex PCR reads with MiXCR, one entry per CDR3 protein. Among approximately 380,000 distinct CDR3 sequences, over 12% were seen once, and the ten largest hold over 25%. The sample taken for sequencing was blood. All receptors come from a man in his fifties with Graves' ophthalmopathy.

A note on this clonotype: A much larger clonotype is one base distant, so this may be a read error. Because the CDR3 is missing its conserved closing phenylalanine or tryptophan, this is likely a read error. J is TRBJ2-7 and V is TRBV14; perhaps D is TRBD1 or TRBD2 (5 bases each). The CDR3 runs 14 residues. The V end lost 1 base, the J end lost 4 bases, and 11 bases lay between the germline ends. CDR1 SGHDN and CDR2 FVKESK come from the germline V gene. The CDR3 sequence is CASSQVGRIYEQYS. The CDR3 nucleotides read TGTGCCAGCAGCCAAGTGGGACGGATTTACGAGCAGTACTCC.

The sample holds many counts of this clonotype. This chain joins TRBV20-1 and TRBJ2-7, with 12 bases that match TRBD2. The CDR3 length is 15 residues. Germline trimming cut 4 bases from V and 5 bases from J; bases unmatched to any gene: 9. CDR1 is DFQATT, CDR2 SNEGSKA, per germline (reference sequence). The CDR3 reads CSATDTTSGSNEQYF. The CDR3 coding sequence is TGCAGTGCTACCGACACGACTAGCGGGAGCAACGAGCAGTACTTC.

Ten or more counts support this clonotype. One end of the junction varies from germline; a read error may be responsible. The gene calls are TRBV7-2 and TRBJ1-3; D is unresolved. Germline V gene data show CDR1 as SGHTA and CDR2 as FQGNSA. The CDR3 consists of 12 residues. The CDR3: CASSLELAPMYF. The CDR3 nucleotides read TGTGCCAGCAGCTTAGAGCTAGCGCCCATGTATTTT.

This clonotype showed up many times. The rearrangement joins TRBV12-3 or TRBV12-4 to TRBJ1-2; D is undetermined. The V end lost 2 bases, the J end lost 6 bases, and 13 bases lay between the germline ends. CDR3 length: 14 amino acids. Here the CDR3 reads CASSLLIVAHGYTF. For the CDR3, the DNA is TGTGCCAGCAGTTTACTCATCGTGGCCCATGGCTACACCTTC.

The chain is built from TRBV9 and TRBJ2-1, with D maybe TRBD1 (6 bases). V was shortened by 3 bases and J by 6 bases, with 13 bases between the two germline ends. The CDR3 is 14 residues long. CDR1 and CDR2 from the germline V gene are SGDLS and YYNGEE. The CDR3 protein is CASSGSTGPNEQFF. CDR3 nucleotide sequence: TGTGCCAGCAGCGGGTCGACAGGACCCAATGAGCAGTTCTTC.

This clonotype appeared a single time. This may arise from a read error, as a much more abundant clone is one base away. V usage is TRBV10-3 and J usage is TRBJ2-1, with TRBD2 identical over 9 bases. Germline V gene data show CDR1 as ENHRY and CDR2 as SYGVKD. The CDR3 is made up of 14 amino acids. Trimming at V came to 10 bases and at J to 4 bases, leaving 8 bases not matched to a gene. The CDR3 here is CATTRTSVYNEQFF. DNA of the CDR3: TGTGCCACCACTCGGACTAGCGTATACAATGAGCAGTTCTTC.

This clonotype was recorded at least ten times. This chain joins TRBV3-1 and TRBJ1-5, with 7 bases aligning to TRBD1. V lost 5 bases, J lost 0 bases, and 4 bases stayed unmatched. The CDR3 spans 15 residues. CDR1 and CDR2 from the germline V gene are LGHDT and YNNKEL (reference sequence). The CDR3 DNA reads as TGTGCCAGCAGCGCGGGACAGTATAGCAATCAGCCCCAGCATTTT. Its translation: CASSAGQYSNQPQHF.

This clonotype was found many times. The rearrangement links TRBV12-3 or TRBV12-4 to TRBJ1-1; D ambiguous. The CDR3 loop spans 13 amino acids. V was trimmed by 7 bases and J by 1 base, leaving 10 bases between them. The DNA of the CDR3 is TGTGCCAGCAACCTCCTAGGGAACACTGAAGCTTTCTTT. Its translation: CASNLLGNTEAFF.

This clonotype has ten or more counts. The V and J genes are TRBV30 and TRBJ1-1; maybe TRBD1 (5 bases). Germline V gene sequence: CDR1 GTSNPN, CDR2 SVGIG (reference sequence). With 3 bases removed from V and 3 bases from J, the gap between germline ends came to 8 bases. The CDR3 has 12 amino acids. Here the CDR3 DNA reads TGTGCCTGGAGATTAGGGGACACTGAAGCTTTCTTT. Protein sequence: CAWRLGDTEAFF.

This clonotype was counted at least ten times. CDR3 sequence (DNA): TGTGCCAGCGCCACAGGGACAAATGAGCAGTTCTTC. Translated, it gives CASATGTNEQFF. The J gene is TRBJ2-1, the V gene TRBV3-1; TRBD1 is a possible D gene (6 bases). V lost 8 bases to trimming and J lost 7 bases, with 12 bases between them. CDR3 length: 12 amino acids. Germline V gene lookup returns CDR1 LGHDT and CDR2 YNNKEL (reference sequence).

This rearrangement joins TRBV28 to TRBJ2-7; 14 bases agree with TRBD2. Trimming removed 8 bases from V and 4 bases from J; junction bases left unmatched: 7. The germline V gene has CDR1 MDHEN and CDR2 SYDVKM. CDR3 length equals 15 residues. The CDR3 loop is CASDLGTSGSYEQYF. The CDR3, as DNA: TGTGCCAGCGATCTAGGGACTAGCGGGAGTTACGAGCAGTACTTC.

This clonotype was seen a few times. A read error is possible here, since a much larger clone lies one base away. The CDR3 here is CASSPLRSSDERYF. The CDR3 region has the DNA TGTGCCAGCAGCCCCCTACGTTCTAGCGACGAGCGGTACTTC. The chain couples TRBV3-1 to TRBJ2-7; possible D gene TRBD2, 6 bases. This CDR3 spans 14 amino acids. CDR1 and CDR2 (germline): LGHDT, YNNKEL (reference sequence).

This clonotype was found many times. The chain carries TRBV7-9 and TRBJ1-1, with a tentative D call TRBD1 (5 bases). Per the germline V gene, CDR1 is SEHNR and CDR2 is FQNEAQ (reference sequence). V dropped 0 bases and J dropped 3 bases, with 11 bases sitting between them. CDR3 length: 15 amino acids. In DNA form, the CDR3 reads TGTGCCAGCAGCTTAGCCGGGACGGCCGACACTGAAGCTTTCTTT. Translated, it gives CASSLAGTADTEAFF. The variable domain in full, with the rest retrieved from reference TRBV7-9 and TRBJ1-1, is DTGVSQNPRHKITKRGQNVTFRCDPISEHNRLYWYRQTLGQGPEFLTYFQNEAQLEKSRLLSDRFSAERPKGSFSTLEIQRTEQGDSAMYLCASSLAGTADTEAFFGQGTRLTVV.

This clonotype was detected many times. This sequence joins TRBV5-4 and TRBJ2-1, with 7 bases lining up with TRBD2. Germline lookup yields CDR1 SGHNT and CDR2 YYREEE (reference sequence). Unmatched junction bases numbered 3, after V lost 0 bases and J lost 6 bases. The CDR3 totals 14 residues. The CDR3 spells CASSLGGEGNEQFF. The CDR3 DNA reads TGTGCCAGCAGCTTGGGGGGGGAGGGCAATGAGCAGTTCTTC. Looking up the rest from reference TRBV5-4 and TRBJ2-1 gives the full variable domain: ETGVTQSPTHLIKTRGQQVTLRCSSQSGHNTVSWYQQALGQGPQFIFQYYREEENGRGNFPPRFSGLQFPNYSSELNVNALELDDSALYLCASSLGGEGNEQFFGPGTRLTVL.

This clonotype occurred a few times. The chain combines TRBV7-9 with TRBJ2-2, with 10 bases fitting TRBD1. V was clipped by 4 bases and J by 2 bases; unmatched bases: 4. This CDR3 comprises 16 residues. Per the germline V gene, CDR1 is SEHNR and CDR2 is FQNEAQ (reference sequence). The CDR3 region is CASSWTGGSNTGELFF. The CDR3 region has the DNA TGTGCCAGCAGCTGGACAGGGGGGAGCAACACCGGGGAGCTGTTTTTT.

V is TRBV4-1 and J is TRBJ2-3; TRBD2 aligns across 7 bases. V dropped 3 bases and J dropped 1; count of bases not matched to a gene: 4. Germline values: CDR1 MGHRA, CDR2 YSYEKL. This CDR3 spans 15 amino acids. CDR3 bases: TGCGCCAGCAGCCACCTAGCGGAGGGCACAGATACGCAGTATTTT. It translates to CASSHLAEGTDTQYF.

This clonotype was detected many times. V gene TRBV18 combines with J gene TRBJ1-1, with D perhaps matching TRBD1 (6 bases). Per germline, CDR1 KGHSH and CDR2 LQKENI. Trimming left V 5 bases short and J 4 bases short, with 20 bases between. The CDR3 runs 16 residues. The CDR3, as DNA: TGTGCCAGCTCATCTAAGGGGGTCAGGGGAACCACTGAAGCTTTCTTT. Translation: CASSSKGVRGTTEAFF.

This sequence joins TRBV29-1 and TRBJ2-1, with 7 positions matching TRBD1. Germline CDR1 is SQVTM and CDR2 is ANQGSEA. This CDR3 comprises 17 residues. Trimming at V came to 4 bases and at J to 4 bases, leaving 16 bases not matched to a gene. CDR3 bases: TGCAGCGTTGCCATGGCGATCCCCAGGGGGTTTTACAATGAGCAGTTCTTC. It codes for CSVAMAIPRGFYNEQFF.

This clonotype has a count of ten or more. The V gene is TRBV11-2, the J gene TRBJ2-5; TRBD2 agrees at 9 bases. Germline V CDR1 and CDR2: SGHAT, FQNNGV. The CDR3 runs to 19 residues. Trimming took 0 bases from V and 4 from J; bases not matched to a gene: 15. This chain's CDR3 is CASSLDPGVRLAGRETQYF. The CDR3 DNA reads TGTGCCAGCAGCTTAGACCCCGGGGTAAGGCTAGCGGGACGAGAGACCCAGTACTTC. Looking up the rest from reference TRBV11-2 and TRBJ2-5 gives the full variable domain: EAGVAQSPRYKIIEKRQSVAFWCNPISGHATLYWYQQILGQGPKLLIQFQNNGVVDDSQLPKDRFSAERLKGVDSTLKIQPAKLEDSAVYLCASSLDPGVRLAGRETQYFGPGTRLLVL.

CDR3 in amino acids: CASSPGTGGISPLHF. The DNA of the CDR3 is TGTGCCAGCAGCCCCGGGACAGGGGGTATTTCACCCCTCCACTTT. This sequence joins TRBV11-1 and TRBJ1-6; 11 bases line up with TRBD1. The CDR3 sequence is 15 residues long. Trimming removed 5 bases from V and 9 bases from J; junction bases left unmatched: 6. CDR1 and CDR2 from the germline V gene are SGHAT and FQDESV (reference sequence).

This clonotype was observed at least ten times. This chain joins TRBV3-1 and TRBJ2-2; unclear D gene. CDR1 and CDR2 from the germline V gene are LGHDT and YNNKEL (reference sequence). The CDR3 spans 14 residues. V lost 0 bases, J lost 6 bases, and 8 bases lay in between. In DNA, the CDR3 is TGTGCCAGCAGCCAAGATGAGGCGGCCGGGGAGCTGTTTTTT. Amino acids: CASSQDEAAGELFF.

This clonotype was counted many times. The chain uses TRBV11-1 and TRBJ2-3; D is unclear. Germline V lookup: CDR1 SGHAT, CDR2 FQDESV (reference sequence). CDR3 length: 12 residues. V lost 2 bases and J 9 bases, leaving 9 bases between the germline ends. CDR3 sequence: CASSLPNPTQYF. The CDR3 DNA follows: TGTGCCAGCAGCTTACCCAACCCGACGCAGTATTTT.

The chain links TRBV24-1 to TRBJ2-7, with D perhaps matching TRBD2 (6 bases). The CDR3 covers 14 residues. Germline lookup yields CDR1 KGHDR and CDR2 SFDVKD. The V end lost 7 bases, the J end lost 3 bases, and 15 bases lay between the germline ends. CDR3 nucleotide sequence: TGTGCCACCAGCAGGGCGGGATCGTACTACGAGCAGTACTTC. It yields the protein CATSRAGSYYEQYF.

This clonotype was detected many times. The V and J genes are TRBV20-1 and TRBJ2-5; 9 bases align to TRBD2. CDR3 length equals 14 residues. The junction had 8 bases not matched to a gene; V was cut back by 0 bases and J by 9 bases. Per the germline V gene, CDR1 is DFQATT and CDR2 is SNEGSKA (reference sequence). The CDR3 sequence is CSAREPGLAPPQYF. Here the CDR3 DNA reads TGCAGTGCTAGAGAACCGGGACTAGCACCTCCCCAGTACTTC.

The chain couples TRBV6-1 to TRBJ2-5; perhaps TRBD1 as D (5 bases). Per the germline V gene, CDR1 is MNHNS and CDR2 is SASEGT. V was trimmed by 6 bases and J by 2 bases, leaving 19 bases between them. The CDR3 contains 16 residues. CDR3 in amino acids: CASRRLRDSEQETQYF. The DNA of the CDR3 is TGTGCCAGCAGACGACTCCGAGACAGTGAACAAGAGACCCAGTACTTC.

This clonotype was seen a few times. V and J are TRBV7-9 and TRBJ2-7; 8 bases line up with TRBD2. With 4 bases clipped from V and 6 bases from J, the junction kept 11 bases outside the gene matches. CDR3 length: 15 amino acids. Looked up from germline, CDR1 is SEHNR and CDR2 is FQNEAQ (reference sequence). CDR3 in DNA: TGTGCCAGCAGCTCTTCTGAGCGGGAGTCTCGCGAGCAGTACTTC. Its protein product is CASSSSERESREQYF.

This clonotype was counted ten times or more. The rearrangement uses TRBV20-1 and TRBJ2-7; D perhaps matches TRBD1 (5 bases). Trimming left V 3 bases short and J 1 base short, with 16 bases between. CDR1 and CDR2 (germline): DFQATT, SNEGSKA (reference sequence). The CDR3 runs to 15 residues. The CDR3 DNA reads TGCAGTGCTAGTGGCCTAGGGCAGGGATCCTACGAGCAGTACTTC. Its translation: CSASGLGQGSYEQYF.

In its sample, this clonotype was seen many times. The chain employs TRBV6-1 and TRBJ1-2, with no clear D. Between the trimmed V and J ends, which lost 5 bases and 6 bases, there was a span of 10 bases. CDR3 size: 12 residues. Germline V lookup: CDR1 MNHNS, CDR2 SASEGT. CDR3 residues: CASSSSVNGYTF. CDR3 DNA sequence: TGTGCCAGCAGTTCGTCAGTTAATGGCTACACCTTC.